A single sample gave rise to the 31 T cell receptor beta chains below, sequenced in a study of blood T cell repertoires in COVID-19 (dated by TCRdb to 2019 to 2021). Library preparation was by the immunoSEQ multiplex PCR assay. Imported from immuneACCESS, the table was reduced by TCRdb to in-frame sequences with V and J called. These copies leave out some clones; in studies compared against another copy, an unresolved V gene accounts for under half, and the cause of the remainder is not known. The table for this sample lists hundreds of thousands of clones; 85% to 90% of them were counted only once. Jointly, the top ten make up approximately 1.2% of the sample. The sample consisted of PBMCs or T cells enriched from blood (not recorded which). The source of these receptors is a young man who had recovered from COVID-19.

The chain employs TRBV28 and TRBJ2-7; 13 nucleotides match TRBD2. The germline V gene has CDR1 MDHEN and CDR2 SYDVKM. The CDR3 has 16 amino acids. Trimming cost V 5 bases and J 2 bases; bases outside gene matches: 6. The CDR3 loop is CASSGGTSGIAYEQYF. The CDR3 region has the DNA TGTGCCAGCAGTGGGGGGACTAGCGGGATCGCCTACGAGCAGTACTTC.

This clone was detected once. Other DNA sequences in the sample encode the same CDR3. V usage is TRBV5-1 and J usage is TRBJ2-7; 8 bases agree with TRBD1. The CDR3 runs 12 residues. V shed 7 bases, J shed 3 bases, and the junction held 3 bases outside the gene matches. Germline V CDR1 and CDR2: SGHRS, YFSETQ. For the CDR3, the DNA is TGCGCCAGCTCCGGACAGGGCTACGAGCAGTACTTC. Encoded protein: CASSGQGYEQYF.

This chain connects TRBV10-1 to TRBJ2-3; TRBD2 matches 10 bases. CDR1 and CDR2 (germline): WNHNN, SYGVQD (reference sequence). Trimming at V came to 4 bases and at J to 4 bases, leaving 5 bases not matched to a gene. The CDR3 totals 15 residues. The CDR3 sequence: CASSVEAGGADTQYF. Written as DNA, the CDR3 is TGCGCCAGCAGTGTGGAAGCGGGAGGGGCAGATACGCAGTATTTT.

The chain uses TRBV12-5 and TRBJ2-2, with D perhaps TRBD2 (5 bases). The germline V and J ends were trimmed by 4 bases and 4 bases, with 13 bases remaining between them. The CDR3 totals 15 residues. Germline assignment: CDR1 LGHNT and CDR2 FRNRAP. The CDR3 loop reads CASGSPPTSTGELFF. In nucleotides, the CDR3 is TGTGCTAGTGGTTCGCCGCCAACTAGCACCGGGGAGCTGTTTTTT.

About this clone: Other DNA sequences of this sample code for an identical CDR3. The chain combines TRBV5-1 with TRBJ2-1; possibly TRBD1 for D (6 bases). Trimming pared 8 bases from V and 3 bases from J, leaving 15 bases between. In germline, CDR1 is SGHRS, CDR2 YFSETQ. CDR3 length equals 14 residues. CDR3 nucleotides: TGCGCCAGTAGCCCGGGACAAAGCTACAATGAGCAGTTCTTC. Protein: CASSPGQSYNEQFF.

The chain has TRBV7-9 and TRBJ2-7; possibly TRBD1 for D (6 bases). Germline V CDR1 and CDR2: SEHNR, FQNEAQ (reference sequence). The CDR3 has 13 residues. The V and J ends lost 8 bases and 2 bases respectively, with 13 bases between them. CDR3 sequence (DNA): TGTGCCAGCTTCGGACAGAAGCCCTACGAGCAGTACTTC. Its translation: CASFGQKPYEQYF.

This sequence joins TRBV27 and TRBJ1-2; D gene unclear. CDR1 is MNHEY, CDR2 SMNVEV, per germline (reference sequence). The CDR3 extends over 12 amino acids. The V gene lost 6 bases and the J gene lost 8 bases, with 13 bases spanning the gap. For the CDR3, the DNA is TGTGCCAGCAGGTTGGGCGCTGGAGGCTACACCTTC. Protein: CASRLGAGGYTF.

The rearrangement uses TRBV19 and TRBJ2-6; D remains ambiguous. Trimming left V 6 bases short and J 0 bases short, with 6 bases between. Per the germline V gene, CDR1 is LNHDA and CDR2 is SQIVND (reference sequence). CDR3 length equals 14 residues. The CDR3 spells CASSLGSGANVLTF. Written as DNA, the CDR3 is TGTGCCAGTAGCCTCGGCTCTGGGGCCAACGTCCTGACTTTC.

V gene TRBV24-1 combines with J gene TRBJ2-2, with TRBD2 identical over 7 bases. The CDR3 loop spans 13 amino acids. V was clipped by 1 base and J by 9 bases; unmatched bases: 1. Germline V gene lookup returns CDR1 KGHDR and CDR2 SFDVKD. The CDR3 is CATSDFGGRELFF. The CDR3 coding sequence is TGTGCCACCAGTGATTTCGGGGGGAGGGAGCTGTTTTTT.

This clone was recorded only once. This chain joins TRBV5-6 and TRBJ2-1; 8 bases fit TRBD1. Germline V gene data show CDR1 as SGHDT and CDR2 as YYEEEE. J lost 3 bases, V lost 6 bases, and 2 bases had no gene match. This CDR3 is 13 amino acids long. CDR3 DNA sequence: TGTGCCAGCAAGGGGACAGGCTACAATGAGCAGTTCTTC. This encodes CASKGTGYNEQFF.

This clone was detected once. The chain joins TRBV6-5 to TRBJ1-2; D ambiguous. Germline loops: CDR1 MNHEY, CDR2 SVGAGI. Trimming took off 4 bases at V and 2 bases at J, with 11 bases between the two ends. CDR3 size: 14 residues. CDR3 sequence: CASSSDAGNYGYTF. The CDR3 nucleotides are TGTGCCAGCAGTTCCGACGCGGGGAACTATGGCTACACCTTC.

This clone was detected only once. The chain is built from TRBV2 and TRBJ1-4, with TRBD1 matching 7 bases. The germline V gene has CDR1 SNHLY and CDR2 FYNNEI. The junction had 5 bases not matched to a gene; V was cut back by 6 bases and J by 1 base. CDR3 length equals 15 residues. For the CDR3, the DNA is TGTGCCAGCAGACCTGACAGGGTAACTAATGAAAAACTGTTTTTT. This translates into CASRPDRVTNEKLFF.

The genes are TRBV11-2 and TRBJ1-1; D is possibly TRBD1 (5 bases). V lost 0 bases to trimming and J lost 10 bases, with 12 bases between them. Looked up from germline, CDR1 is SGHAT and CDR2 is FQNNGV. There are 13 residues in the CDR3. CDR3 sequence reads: CASSLDPRTGAFF. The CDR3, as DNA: TGTGCCAGCAGCTTAGATCCCAGAACAGGAGCTTTCTTT.

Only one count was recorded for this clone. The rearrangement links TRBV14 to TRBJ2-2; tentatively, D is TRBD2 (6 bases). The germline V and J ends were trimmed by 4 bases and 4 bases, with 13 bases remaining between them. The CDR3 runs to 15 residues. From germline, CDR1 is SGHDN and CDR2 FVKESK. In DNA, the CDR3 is TGTGCCAGCAGCCTCCCGGGCGGGGCCACCGGGGAGCTGTTTTTT. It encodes CASSLPGGATGELFF.

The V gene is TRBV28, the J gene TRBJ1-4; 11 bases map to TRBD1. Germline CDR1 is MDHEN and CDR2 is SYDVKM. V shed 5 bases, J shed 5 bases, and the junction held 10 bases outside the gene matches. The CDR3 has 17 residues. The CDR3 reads CASSPPDRGPQNEKLFF. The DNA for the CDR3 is TGTGCCAGCAGTCCACCGGACAGGGGGCCCCAGAATGAAAAACTGTTTTTT.

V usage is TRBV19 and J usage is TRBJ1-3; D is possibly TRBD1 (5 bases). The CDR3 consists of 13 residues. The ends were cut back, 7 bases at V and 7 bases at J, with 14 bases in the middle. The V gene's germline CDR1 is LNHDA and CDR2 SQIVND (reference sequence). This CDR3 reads CASKSAEGNTIYF. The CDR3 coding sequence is TGTGCCAGTAAGTCGGCGGAGGGGAACACCATATATTTT.

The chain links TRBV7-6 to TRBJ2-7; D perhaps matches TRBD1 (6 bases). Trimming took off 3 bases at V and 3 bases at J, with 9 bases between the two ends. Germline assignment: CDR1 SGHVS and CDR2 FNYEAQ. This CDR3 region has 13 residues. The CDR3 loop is CASSLGQIYEQYF. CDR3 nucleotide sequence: TGTGCCAGCAGCTTGGGACAAATCTACGAGCAGTACTTC.

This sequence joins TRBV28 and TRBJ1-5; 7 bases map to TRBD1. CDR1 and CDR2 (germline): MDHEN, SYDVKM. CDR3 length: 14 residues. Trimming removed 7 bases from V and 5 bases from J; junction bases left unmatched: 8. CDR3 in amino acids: CASTLDRSYQPQHF. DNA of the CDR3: TGTGCCAGCACCTTGGACAGGAGCTATCAGCCCCAGCATTTT.

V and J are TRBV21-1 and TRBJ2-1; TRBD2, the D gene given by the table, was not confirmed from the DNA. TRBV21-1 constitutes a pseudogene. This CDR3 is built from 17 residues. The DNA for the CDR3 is TGTGCCAGCAGCAAAGAGGAACTACCAGACCCGAAGAATGAGCAGTTCTTC. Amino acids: CASSKEELPDPKNEQFF.

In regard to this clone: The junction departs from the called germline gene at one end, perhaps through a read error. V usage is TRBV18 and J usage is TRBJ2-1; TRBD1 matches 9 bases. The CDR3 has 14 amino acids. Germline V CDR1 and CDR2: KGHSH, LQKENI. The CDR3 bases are TGTGCCAGCTCGCCACAGGGGGCTACGAATGAGCAGTTCTTC. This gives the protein CASSPQGATNEQFF.

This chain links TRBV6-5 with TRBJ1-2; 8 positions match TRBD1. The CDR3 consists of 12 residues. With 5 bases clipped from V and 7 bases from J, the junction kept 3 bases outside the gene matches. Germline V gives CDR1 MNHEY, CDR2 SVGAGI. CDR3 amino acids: CASSRQGFGYTF. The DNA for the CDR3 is TGTGCCAGCAGTAGACAGGGGTTTGGCTACACCTTC.

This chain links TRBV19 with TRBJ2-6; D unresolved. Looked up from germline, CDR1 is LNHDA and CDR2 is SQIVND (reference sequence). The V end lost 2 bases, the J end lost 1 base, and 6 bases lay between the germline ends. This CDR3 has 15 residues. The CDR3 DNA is TGTGCCAGTAGTATATTAGATTCTGGGGCCAACGTCCTGACTTTC. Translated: CASSILDSGANVLTF.

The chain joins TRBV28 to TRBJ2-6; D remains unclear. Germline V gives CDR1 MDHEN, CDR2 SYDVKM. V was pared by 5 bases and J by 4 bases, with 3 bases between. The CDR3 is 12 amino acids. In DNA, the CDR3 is TGTGCCAGCAGTCCAGGGGCCAACGTCCTGACTTTC. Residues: CASSPGANVLTF.

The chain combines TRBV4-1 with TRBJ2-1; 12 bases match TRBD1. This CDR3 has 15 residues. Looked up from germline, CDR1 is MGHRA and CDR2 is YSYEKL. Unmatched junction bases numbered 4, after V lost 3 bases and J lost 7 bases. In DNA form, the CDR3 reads TGCGCCAGCAGCCAGGGGGACAGGGGGCTGAATGAGCAGTTCTTC. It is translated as CASSQGDRGLNEQFF.

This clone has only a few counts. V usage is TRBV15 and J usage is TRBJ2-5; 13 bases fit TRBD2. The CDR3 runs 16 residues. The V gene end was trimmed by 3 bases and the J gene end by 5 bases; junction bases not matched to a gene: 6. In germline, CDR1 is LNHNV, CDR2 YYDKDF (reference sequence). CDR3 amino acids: CATSSGLAGVGETQYF. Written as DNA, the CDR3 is TGTGCCACCAGCAGCGGACTAGCGGGAGTTGGGGAGACCCAGTACTTC. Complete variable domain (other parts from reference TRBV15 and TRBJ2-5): DAMVIQNPRYQVTQFGKPVTLSCSQTLNHNVMYWYQQKSSQAPKLLFHYYDKDFNNEADTPDNFQSRRPNTSFCFLDIRSPGLGDTAMYLCATSSGLAGVGETQYFGPGTRLLVL.

This CDR3 reads CASSQMGHGVWEQYF. CDR3 DNA sequence: TGTGCCAGCAGCCAAATGGGACACGGAGTCTGGGAGCAGTACTTC. The rearrangement uses TRBV3-1 (or the pseudogene TRBV3-2) and TRBJ2-7; D possibly corresponds to TRBD1 (6 bases). Between the trimmed V and J ends, which lost 2 bases and 7 bases, there was a span of 18 bases. CDR3 length equals 15 residues. Germline CDR1 is LGHDT and CDR2 is YNNKEL (reference sequence).

The CDR3 loop reads CASSPAQGSMWGNTIYF. The CDR3 DNA is TGTGCCAGCTCACCAGCGCAAGGGAGTATGTGGGGAAACACCATATATTTT. This chain uses TRBV18 with TRBJ1-3; the D is unclear. The CDR3 runs 17 residues. Germline V CDR1 and CDR2: KGHSH, LQKENI. The V and J ends lost 2 bases and 4 bases respectively, with 18 bases between them.

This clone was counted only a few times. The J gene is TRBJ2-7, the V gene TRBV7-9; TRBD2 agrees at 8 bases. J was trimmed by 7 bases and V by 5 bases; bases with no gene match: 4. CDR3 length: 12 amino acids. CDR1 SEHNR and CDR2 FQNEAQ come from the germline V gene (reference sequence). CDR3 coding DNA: TGTGCCAGCAGCACCCAGCGGGGGGAGCAGTACTTC. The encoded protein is CASSTQRGEQYF.

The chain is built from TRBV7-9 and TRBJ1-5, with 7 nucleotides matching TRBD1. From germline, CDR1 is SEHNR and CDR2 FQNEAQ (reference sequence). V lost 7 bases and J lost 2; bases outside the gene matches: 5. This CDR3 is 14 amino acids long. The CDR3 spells CASNSGTGNQPQHF. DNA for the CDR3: TGTGCCAGCAACTCCGGGACAGGCAATCAGCCCCAGCATTTT. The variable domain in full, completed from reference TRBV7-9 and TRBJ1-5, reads DTGVSQNPRHKITKRGQNVTFRCDPISEHNRLYWYRQTLGQGPEFLTYFQNEAQLEKSRLLSDRFSAERPKGSFSTLEIQRTEQGDSAMYLCASNSGTGNQPQHFGDGTRLSIL.

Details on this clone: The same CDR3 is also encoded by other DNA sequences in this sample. The CDR3 DNA is TGCGCCAGCAGCCAACTAGCGGGAGGGAGCTACAATGAGCAGTTCTTC. This sequence encodes CASSQLAGGSYNEQFF. The chain carries TRBV4-1 and TRBJ2-1, with 12 nucleotides matching TRBD2. After removal of 2 bases from V and 3 bases from J, the junction contained 2 bases not matched to a gene. The CDR3 runs to 16 residues. Germline V lookup: CDR1 MGHRA, CDR2 YSYEKL.

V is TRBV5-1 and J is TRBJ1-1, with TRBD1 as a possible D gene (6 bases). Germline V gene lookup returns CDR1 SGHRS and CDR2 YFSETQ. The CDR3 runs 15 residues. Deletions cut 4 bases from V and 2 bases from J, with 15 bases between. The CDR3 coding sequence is TGCGCCAGCAGCCGCATTAGGGGGAGAAACACTGAAGCTTTCTTT. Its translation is CASSRIRGRNTEAFF.